These T cell receptor beta chains were read from a single sample in a study of Graves' ophthalmopathy and Graves' hyperthyroidism. Via MiXCR, TCRdb re-called the multiplex PCR reads, giving one row per CDR3 protein. The table lists some 150,000 distinct CDR3 sequences, 39% of them singletons, with approximately 9% in the top ten. The sample consisted of peripheral blood. These receptors all stem from a man aged 30-40 years with Graves' ophthalmopathy. CDR3s include the opening cysteine and the closing phenylalanine or tryptophan. Each record gives: CDR3 protein, CDR3 DNA, D gene, V gene, clone size, J gene. D genes are given only for firm matches. Size values are once, few and many counts, or a class for expanded clones, and some rows have none.

CASSEGYYRSKTQYF TGTGCCAGCAGTGAGGGTTATTATCGGTCAAAGACCCAGTACTTC . TRBV2 . TRBJ2-5
CAWSVPAVGSPLHF TGTGCCTGGAGTGTACCAGCCGTCGGCTCACCCCTCCACTTT . TRBV30 . TRBJ1-6
CASSPTSADAGELFF TGTGCCAGCAGCCCGACTAGCGCTGACGCCGGGGAGCTGTTTTTT TRBD2 TRBV7-2 . TRBJ2-2
CASSQGWAENYGYTF TGCGCCAGCAGCCAAGGTTGGGCTGAAAACTATGGCTACACCTTC . TRBV4-1 many TRBJ1-2
CASSSGPNYEQYF TGTGCCAGCAGTTCCGGACCGAACTACGAGCAGTACTTC . TRBV6-5 few TRBJ2-7
CSAQTSGAGASPLHF TGCAGTGCTCAAACGTCCGGGGCGGGGGCTTCACCCCTCCACTTT . TRBV20-1 many TRBJ1-6
CASREDRVNTEAFF TGTGCCAGCAGGGAGGACAGGGTGAACACTGAAGCTTTCTTT TRBD1 TRBV2 many TRBJ1-1
CASSLQRQGSKAYEQYF TGTGCCAGCAGCTTACAAAGACAGGGTTCAAAAGCTTACGAGCAGTACTTC TRBD1 TRBV7-8 . TRBJ2-7
CASSLRVYTEAFF TGTGCCAGCAGTCTACGGGTTTACACTGAAGCTTTCTTT . TRBV12-3/TRBV12-4 many TRBJ1-1
CAWTFGRQETQYF TGTGCCTGGACATTTGGGCGTCAAGAGACCCAGTACTTC . TRBV30 . TRBJ2-5
CASSLLRDYTYEQYF TGTGCCAGCAGCTTACTGAGGGACTACACCTACGAGCAGTACTTC TRBD2 TRBV7-2 . TRBJ2-7
CASSGGISYEQYF TGCGCCAGCAGTGGAGGGATCTCCTACGAGCAGTACTTC . TRBV4-3 many TRBJ2-7
CASSYNQGGETQYF TGTGCCAGCAGTTACAACCAGGGGGGGGAGACCCAGTACTTC . TRBV6-5 . TRBJ2-5
CASSQTYGAYEQYF TGTGCCAGCAGCCAAACCTACGGGGCCTACGAGCAGTACTTC . TRBV4-2 many TRBJ2-7
CASRLQGGYSPLHF TGTGCCAGCAGATTACAGGGAGGATACTCACCCCTCCACTTT . TRBV27 many TRBJ1-6
CASSSSRWASYEQYF TGTGCCAGCAGCTCTTCTAGGTGGGCCTCCTACGAGCAGTACTTC . TRBV11-2 many TRBJ2-7
CASSSDKFNQPQHF TGTGCCAGCAGTTCCGACAAGTTCAATCAGCCCCAGCATTTT . TRBV27 many TRBJ1-5
CASRGGDRTYEQYF TGTGCCAGCAGGGGGGGGGACAGGACCTACGAGCAGTACTTC . TRBV12-3/TRBV12-4 . TRBJ2-7
CASTTVLNQPQHF TGTGCCAGCACGACAGTACTCAATCAGCCCCAGCATTTT . TRBV2 many TRBJ1-5
CSASAQGTNAAYEQYF TGCAGTGCTAGCGCACAAGGGACAAACGCGGCCTACGAGCAGTACTTC . TRBV20-1 once TRBJ2-7
CASSVFGGAGELFF TGTGCCAGCAGCGTATTCGGGGGGGCCGGGGAGCTGTTTTTT TRBD2 TRBV9 many TRBJ2-2
CASSYSDLANSPLHF TGTGCCAGCAGTTACTCGGACCTAGCCAATTCACCCCTCCACTTT . TRBV6-2/TRBV6-3 . TRBJ1-6
CASSAGGLQPQHF TGTGCCAGCAGCGCCGGAGGGTTGCAGCCCCAGCATTTT . TRBV7-9 once TRBJ1-5
CASSPAPGQGYEQYF TGTGCCAGCTCACCAGCCCCGGGACAGGGTTACGAGCAGTACTTC TRBD1 TRBV18 many TRBJ2-7
CASSVGSGRVYEQYF TGTGCCAGTAGTGTGGGAAGCGGGAGGGTCTACGAGCAGTACTTC TRBD2 TRBV19 many TRBJ2-7
CASSSPPGQGATGQYF TGTGCCAGCAGCTCCCCCCCCGGACAGGGGGCCACCGGGCAGTACTTC TRBD1 TRBV11-1 once TRBJ2-7
CASSEGAFTEAFF TGTGCCAGCAGCGAGGGGGCCTTCACTGAAGCTTTCTTT TRBD1 TRBV28 . TRBJ1-1
CASSFTWRGNYGYTF TGTGCCAGCAGTTTCACTTGGCGGGGGAACTATGGCTACACCTTC . TRBV27 . TRBJ1-2
CASSYGLLNTEAFF TGTGCCAGCAGTTACGGGCTTCTGAACACTGAAGCTTTCTTT . TRBV12-3/TRBV12-4 . TRBJ1-1
CASSEQENYGYTF TGTGCCAGCAGTGAACAGGAAAACTATGGCTACACCTTC . TRBV6-1 many TRBJ1-2
CASSLSGYEQYF TGTGCCAGCAGTTTGAGCGGGTACGAGCAGTACTTC . TRBV28 many TRBJ2-7
CAWKYREGGEQYF TGTGCCTGGAAATACAGGGAAGGGGGCGAGCAGTACTTC . TRBV30 many TRBJ2-7
CASRPGDTEAFF TGTGCCAGCAGACCAGGGGACACTGAAGCTTTCTTT . TRBV7-9 . TRBJ1-1
CASSLGTSGRETQYF TGTGCCAGCAGCTTGGGGACTAGCGGGAGAGAGACCCAGTACTTC TRBD2 TRBV7-8 many TRBJ2-5
CASGRGSNQPQHF TGTGCCAGCGGTAGGGGTAGCAATCAGCCCCAGCATTTT . TRBV6-1 . TRBJ1-5
CASSFRDRGVYEQYF TGTGCCAGCAGCTTCCGGGACAGGGGAGTATACGAGCAGTACTTC TRBD1 TRBV7-8 many TRBJ2-7
CASRGTNQETQYF TGTGCCAGCAGGGGGACCAACCAAGAGACCCAGTACTTC . TRBV11-2 . TRBJ2-5
CASSLLTLNTEAFF TGCGCCAGCAGCTTACTGACACTGAACACTGAAGCTTTCTTT . TRBV5-1 . TRBJ1-1
CATSKRGETQYF TGTGCCACCAGCAAGCGGGGAGAGACCCAGTACTTC TRBD2 TRBV24-1 many TRBJ2-5
CASERQPSDVYGYTF TGTGCCAGCGAGAGACAGCCCTCCGACGTCTATGGCTACACCTTC . TRBV6-2/TRBV6-3 many TRBJ1-2
CASSLSGIQGAFF TGCGCCAGCAGCTTATCAGGGATCCAGGGAGCTTTCTTT . TRBV5-1 many TRBJ1-1
CASSLVASGVQETQYF TGTGCCAGCAGTTTAGTGGCTAGCGGGGTACAAGAGACCCAGTACTTC TRBD2 TRBV28 many TRBJ2-5
CASSPGGGSSYEQYF TGTGCCAGCAGCCCAGGGGGGGGGAGCTCCTACGAGCAGTACTTC . TRBV28 many TRBJ2-7
CASSLPNRGNQPQHF TGTGCCAGCAGTTTACCCAACAGGGGCAATCAGCCCCAGCATTTT . TRBV28 many TRBJ1-5
CASTKDSTHEQYF TGTGCCAGCACAAAGGATTCTACCCACGAGCAGTACTTC . TRBV27 many TRBJ2-7
CASSFSRWGGGSRYEQYF TGTGCCAGCAGTTTCTCTCGTTGGGGGGGCGGGAGTAGGTACGAGCAGTACTTC . TRBV28 . TRBJ2-7
CASSLRAGIYEQYF TGTGCCAGCAGTTTAAGGGCAGGGATCTACGAGCAGTACTTC . TRBV12-3/TRBV12-4 many TRBJ2-7
CASSSDRGSNQPQHF TGTGCCAGCAGTTCCGACAGGGGGAGCAATCAGCCCCAGCATTTT TRBD1 TRBV6-5 many TRBJ1-5
CASSITGTGGLAEAFF TGTGCCAGTAGTATAACCGGGACAGGGGGACTCGCTGAAGCTTTCTTT TRBD1 TRBV19 . TRBJ1-1
CAWSVSSEAFF TGTGCCTGGAGTGTTTCCAGTGAAGCTTTCTTT . TRBV30 many TRBJ1-1
CASSYPIAGDIYEQYF TGTGCCAGCAGTTACCCAATAGCGGGAGATATCTACGAGCAGTACTTC TRBD2 TRBV6-2/TRBV6-3 many TRBJ2-7
CASSFAGRGYEQYF TGTGCCAGCAGTTTCGCGGGACGGGGTTACGAGCAGTACTTC . TRBV27 . TRBJ2-7
CASSYGLAPGYYEQYF TGTGCCAGCAGTTACGGCCTAGCCCCGGGGTACTACGAGCAGTACTTC . TRBV6-2/TRBV6-3 many TRBJ2-7
CASSGGPLTGGAKGYTF TGTGCCAGCAGTGGAGGACCCCTGACAGGGGGCGCGAAGGGCTACACCTTC TRBD1 TRBV6-1 few TRBJ1-2
CSARGQGGLRNTEAFF TGCAGTGCTAGAGGACAGGGAGGCTTGAGGAACACTGAAGCTTTCTTT TRBD1 TRBV20-1 many TRBJ1-1
CSATDGGSTQYF TGCAGTGCCACCGACGGGGGGTCGACCCAGTACTTC TRBD2 TRBV20-1 many TRBJ2-5
CASAGSSSSYEQYF TGCGCCAGCGCCGGGTCCTCCAGCTCCTACGAGCAGTACTTC . TRBV5-1 many TRBJ2-7
CASSLSDWQPQHF TGTGCCAGCAGCTTATCCGACTGGCAGCCCCAGCATTTT . TRBV7-9 many TRBJ1-5
CASSHPVQGRSEAFF TGCGCCAGCAGCCATCCAGTTCAGGGGAGGTCTGAAGCTTTCTTT . TRBV5-1 many TRBJ1-1